The sequence of this T cell receptor (beta chain) was determined in a study of human T cells and chemical hapten exposure. About the study: Once 0.01% DPC had been applied to the upper back by patch test, readings were taken at 6 days.

V was clipped by 9 bases and J by 3 bases; unmatched bases: 10. The V gene's germline CDR1 is SGHNT and CDR2 YYREEE (reference sequence). The CDR3 totals 14 residues. In its sample, this clonotype was seen a few times. Time point of the sample: pre-sensitization, week 0. The treatment is: therapeutic diphenylcyclopropenone sensitization with weekly scalp DPC. TCRdb passed the RACE reads through MiXCR, listing each CDR3 protein once. The data show 35,000 to 50,000 distinct CDR3 sequences, over 9.5% seen once. The V gene is TRBV5-4, the J gene TRBJ2-3; 7 positions match TRBD2. The sample consisted of whole blood, taken in connection with sensitization to the hapten diphenylcyclopropenone (DPC). This clonotype was sampled from a man aged 25 to 40 with alopecia areata. Some clones in this sample may be carry-over from other donors' samples. The CDR3 loop reads CATHLGGNTDTQYF. For the CDR3, the DNA is TGTGCCACCCATCTGGGGGGGAATACAGATACGCAGTATTTT.